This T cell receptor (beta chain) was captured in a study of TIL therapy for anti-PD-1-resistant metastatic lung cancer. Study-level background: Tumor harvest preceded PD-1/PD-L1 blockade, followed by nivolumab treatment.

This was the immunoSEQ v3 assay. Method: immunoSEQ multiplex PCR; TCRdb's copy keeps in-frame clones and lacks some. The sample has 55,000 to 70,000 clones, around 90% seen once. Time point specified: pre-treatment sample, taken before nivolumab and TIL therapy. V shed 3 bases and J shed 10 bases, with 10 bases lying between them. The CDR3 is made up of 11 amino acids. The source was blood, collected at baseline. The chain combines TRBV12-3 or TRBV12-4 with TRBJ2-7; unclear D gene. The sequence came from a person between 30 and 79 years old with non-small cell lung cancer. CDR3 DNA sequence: TGTGCCAGCAGTTTTAACAGAGCCCAGTACTTC. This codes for CASSFNRAQYF.